This T cell receptor beta chain was sequenced in a study of T cell responses to AZD1222 COVID-19 vaccine. Losses at the gene ends were 6 bases for V and 9 bases for J; bases not matched to a gene: 10. From germline, CDR1 is ENHRY and CDR2 SYGVKD. The CDR3 has 13 amino acids. This table comes from immunoSEQ multiplex PCR, and its TCRdb copy is limited to in-frame clones, with some not included. The table lists fewer than 130,000 clones, roughly 90% of them singletons. The clonotype comes from an adult in good health. This rearrangement joins TRBV10-3 to TRBJ2-5; 7 bases match TRBD1. Sequencing used peripheral blood, obtained on day 0 of AZD1222 vaccination. CDR3 nucleotides: TGTGCCATCAGACTTACATCCCAGGGGGCCCAGTACTTC. This sequence encodes CAIRLTSQGAQYF.